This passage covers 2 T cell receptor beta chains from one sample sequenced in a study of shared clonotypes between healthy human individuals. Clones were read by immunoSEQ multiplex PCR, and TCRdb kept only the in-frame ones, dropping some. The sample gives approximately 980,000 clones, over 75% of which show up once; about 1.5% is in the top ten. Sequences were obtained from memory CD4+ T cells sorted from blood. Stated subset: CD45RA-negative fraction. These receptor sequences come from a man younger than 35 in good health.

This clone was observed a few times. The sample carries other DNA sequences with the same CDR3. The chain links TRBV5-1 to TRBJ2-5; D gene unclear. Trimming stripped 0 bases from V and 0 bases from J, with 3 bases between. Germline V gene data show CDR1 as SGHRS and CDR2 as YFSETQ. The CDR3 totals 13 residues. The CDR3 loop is CASSLEYQETQYF. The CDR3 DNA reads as TGCGCCAGCAGCTTGGAGTACCAAGAGACCCAGTACTTC. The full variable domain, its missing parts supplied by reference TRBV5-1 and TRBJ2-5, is KAGVTQTPRYLIKTRGQQVTLSCSPISGHRSVSWYQQTPGQGLQFLFEYFSETQRNKGNFPGRFSGRQFSNSRSEMNVSTLELGDSALYLCASSLEYQETQYFGPGTRLLVL.

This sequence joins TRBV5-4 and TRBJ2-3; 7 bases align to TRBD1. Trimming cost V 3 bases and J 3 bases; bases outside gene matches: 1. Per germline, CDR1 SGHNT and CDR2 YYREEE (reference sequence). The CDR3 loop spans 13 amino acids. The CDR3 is CASSSTGTDTQYF. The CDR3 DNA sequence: TGTGCCAGCAGCTCGACAGGGACAGATACGCAGTATTTT.